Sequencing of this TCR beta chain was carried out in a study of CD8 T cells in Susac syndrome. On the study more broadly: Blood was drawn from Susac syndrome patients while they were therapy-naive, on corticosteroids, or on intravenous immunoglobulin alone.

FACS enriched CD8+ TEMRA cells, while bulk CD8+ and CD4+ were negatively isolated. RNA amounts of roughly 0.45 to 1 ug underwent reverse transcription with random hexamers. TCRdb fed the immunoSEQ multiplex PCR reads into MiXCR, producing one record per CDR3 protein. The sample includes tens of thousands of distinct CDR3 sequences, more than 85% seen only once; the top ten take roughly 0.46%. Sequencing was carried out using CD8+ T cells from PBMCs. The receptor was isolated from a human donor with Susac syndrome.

CDR3 nucleotide sequence: TGTGCCAGCAGTCATGGACTAGCGGGAGGAGGGGAGACCCAGTACTTC. It specifies CASSHGLAGGGETQYF. The rearrangement uses TRBV12-3 or TRBV12-4 and TRBJ2-5; the match to TRBD2 covers 14 bases. The V segment lost 5 bases and the J segment 5 bases; nucleotides outside the gene matches: 7. The CDR3 contains 16 residues.